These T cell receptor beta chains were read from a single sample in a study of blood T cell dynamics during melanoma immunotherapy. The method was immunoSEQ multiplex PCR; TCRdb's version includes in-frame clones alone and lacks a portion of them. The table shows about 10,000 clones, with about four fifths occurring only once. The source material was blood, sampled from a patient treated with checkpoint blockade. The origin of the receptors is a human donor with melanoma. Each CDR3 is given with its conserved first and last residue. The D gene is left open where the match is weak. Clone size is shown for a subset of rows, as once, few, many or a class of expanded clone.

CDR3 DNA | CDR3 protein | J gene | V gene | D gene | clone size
TGTGCCAGCAGCCTGAACAGGGTGGCTGGCACTGAAGCTTTCTTT | CASSLNRVAGTEAFF | TRBJ1-1 | TRBV27 | NA | NA
TGCGCCAGCAGCCATAACTACAGGGGGGCGGATGGCTACACCTTC | CASSHNYRGADGYTF | TRBJ1-2 | TRBV4-3 | TRBD1 | NA
TGTGCCAGCAGCTTAGATCCTGACAGCCCGAGGGTGTTCTTC | CASSLDPDSPRVFF | TRBJ2-1 | TRBV11-3 | NA | NA
TGTGCCAGCAGCTTAGCTAGCGGGACAGGGGGGAACAATGAGCAGTTCTTC | CASSLASGTGGNNEQFF | TRBJ2-1 | TRBV7-6 | TRBD1 | NA
TGTGCCAGCAGGCACCGGGACAGACCGTACGAGCAGTACTTC | CASRHRDRPYEQYF | TRBJ2-7 | TRBV5-4 | TRBD1 | few
TGCGCCAGCAGCTTGGGGCAGAGCACAGATACGCAGTATTTT | CASSLGQSTDTQYF | TRBJ2-3 | TRBV5-1 | NA | NA
TGTGCCAGCAGTGTTCTGGCCGGGGGGGCGAGGGATACGCAGTATTTT | CASSVLAGGARDTQYF | TRBJ2-3 | TRBV6-1 | TRBD2 | NA
TGTGCCAGCAGCTTGCTGGGGGGGGGAGGCAACACTGAAGCTTTCTTT | CASSLLGGGGNTEAFF | TRBJ1-1 | TRBV7-6 | NA | NA
TGTGCCAGCAGCTTAGGACAGGGAATGACCTACGAGCAGTACTTC | CASSLGQGMTYEQYF | TRBJ2-7 | TRBV7-2 | TRBD1 | NA
TGTGCCAGCAGTTTAACAGGATCTAACTATGGCTACACCTTC | CASSLTGSNYGYTF | TRBJ1-2 | TRBV28 | NA | NA
TGTGCTAGTGGTTTGGTGACAGGGGTCCCCATCTATGGCTACACCTTC | CASGLVTGVPIYGYTF | TRBJ1-2 | TRBV12-5 | TRBD1 | NA